Here is one T cell receptor (beta chain) with its context. This entry comes from a study of blood T cell repertoires in COVID-19. Study-wide context: Samples taken during acute and convalescent COVID-19 were collected in the United States, Italy and Spain. PBMCs, B-cell-depleted T cells, or T cells were the source of the cDNA or gDNA that made up the material.

Authors' methods: Amplification from reference gene primers served as the basis for estimated nucleated cell counts. TCRdb keeps only in-frame clones here, not all; method: immunoSEQ multiplex PCR. V, J and clone size reflect that table, while D and trimming were determined from the DNA. The profile shows about 100,000 clones, over 65% of them singletons. The CDR3 totals 14 residues. Germline loops: CDR1 KGHSH, CDR2 LQKENI. V shed 6 bases and J shed 6 bases, with 17 bases lying between them. Specimen: peripheral blood. The chain combines TRBV18 with TRBJ1-1; D not resolved. The clonotype comes from a human donor in a cohort sampled during active COVID-19. The CDR3 bases are TGTGCCAGCTCCCCCACCCTCGTAGCCGCTGAAGCTTTCTTT. It yields the protein CASSPTLVAAEAFF.